The 25 T cell receptor beta chains below all came from one sample that was sequenced in a study of early T cells in non-severe SARS-CoV-2 infection. Each CDR3 protein gets one entry after TCRdb re-called the 5' RACE reads with MiXCR. The table lists 50,000 or so distinct CDR3 sequences, 15% of them singletons, with more than 8% in the top ten. The sample in question was whole blood, obtained at baseline. These receptors originate from an adult who was a healthcare worker with PCR-confirmed SARS-CoV-2 infection or an uninfected control (not recorded which).

The rearrangement uses TRBV20-1 and TRBJ2-7, with a possible D match to TRBD1 (5 bases). CDR1 is DFQATT and CDR2 is SNEGSKA in the germline V gene (reference sequence). The germline V and J ends were trimmed by 3 bases and 0 bases, with 9 bases remaining between them. This CDR3 comprises 13 residues. Here the CDR3 DNA reads TGCAGTGCTAGCCGACAGAGCTCCTACGAGCAGTACTTC. Protein: CSASRQSSYEQYF.

The rearrangement links TRBV5-5 to TRBJ1-1; D ambiguous. The germline V and J ends were trimmed by 2 bases and 5 bases, with 22 bases remaining between them. Germline V gene sequence: CDR1 SGHKS, CDR2 YYEKEE (reference sequence). This CDR3 contains 17 residues. This chain's CDR3 is CASSFPPADPRRTEAFF. The CDR3 DNA follows: TGTGCCAGCAGCTTTCCTCCGGCCGACCCCCGTCGGACTGAAGCTTTCTTT.

This clonotype was detected many times. The rearrangement links TRBV20-1 to TRBJ1-1; D remains unclear. The germline CDR1 and CDR2 sequences are DFQATT and SNEGSKA (reference sequence). Trimming took 3 bases from V and 1 from J, leaving 12 bases between them. The CDR3 loop spans 14 amino acids. CDR3: CSASTPKGNTEAFF. Here the CDR3 DNA reads TGCAGTGCTAGTACGCCTAAGGGGAACACTGAAGCTTTCTTT.

This clonotype was detected only a few times. V is TRBV7-9 and J is TRBJ2-2, with no clear D. Germline CDR1 is SEHNR and CDR2 is FQNEAQ (reference sequence). This CDR3 has 13 amino acids. Trimming stripped 1 base from V and 5 bases from J, with 5 bases between. The CDR3 is CASSLVMTGELFF. Here the CDR3 DNA reads TGTGCCAGCAGCTTAGTGATGACCGGGGAGCTGTTTTTT.

This clonotype was detected many times. This sequence joins TRBV20-1 and TRBJ2-2; no clear D gene. Germline V gives CDR1 DFQATT, CDR2 SNEGSKA (reference sequence). The CDR3 covers 13 residues. V was cut by 2 bases and J by 6 bases, with 10 bases left in between. CDR3 amino acids: CSARMGNAGELFF. The CDR3 coding sequence is TGCAGTGCTAGAATGGGTAACGCCGGGGAGCTGTTTTTT.

This clonotype was recorded many times. The J gene is TRBJ2-3, the V gene TRBV3-1, with 9 bases that match TRBD2. CDR3 length: 18 amino acids. The V gene's germline CDR1 is LGHDT and CDR2 YNNKEL (reference sequence). The V and J ends lost 0 bases and 2 bases, in that order; junction bases with no gene match: 9. CDR3 nucleotides: TGTGCCAGCAGCCAAGATGGGACCGGGACTAGCATCACAGATACGCAGTATTTT. Protein: CASSQDGTGTSITDTQYF.

This clonotype was seen repeatedly, ten times or more. This chain uses TRBV2 with TRBJ2-7; 7 positions agree with TRBD1. The CDR3 has 13 residues. V dropped 5 bases and J dropped 2; count of bases not matched to a gene: 3. Germline CDR1 SNHLY, CDR2 FYNNEI. CDR3 sequence: CASSSTGPYEQYF. The CDR3 DNA reads TGTGCCAGCAGTTCGACAGGGCCCTACGAGCAGTACTTC. The complete variable domain, with remaining parts taken from reference TRBV2 and TRBJ2-7, reads EPEVTQTPSHQVTQMGQEVILRCVPISNHLYFYWYRQILGQKVEFLVSFYNNEISEKSEIFDDQFSVERPDGSNFTLKIRSTKLEDSAMYFCASSSTGPYEQYFGPGTRLTVT.

The chain uses TRBV10-1 and TRBJ1-1, with 7 bases lining up with TRBD1. This CDR3 has 15 residues. After removal of 4 bases from V and 5 bases from J, the junction contained 10 bases not matched to a gene. Germline values: CDR1 WNHNN, CDR2 SYGVQD (reference sequence). The CDR3: CASSGGTDGDTEAFF. CDR3 nucleotides: TGCGCCAGCAGTGGGGGGACAGACGGTGATACTGAAGCTTTCTTT.

The chain uses TRBV6-5 and TRBJ2-7; maybe TRBD1 (6 bases). V lost 5 bases to trimming and J lost 2 bases, with 10 bases between them. The CDR3 has 13 amino acids. Germline values: CDR1 MNHEY, CDR2 SVGAGI. The CDR3 DNA reads TGTGCCAGCAGTCAGGGACACACCTACGAGCAGTACTTC. It encodes CASSQGHTYEQYF.

The chain employs TRBV6-2 or TRBV6-3 and TRBJ2-1, with TRBD2 matching 8 bases. The CDR3 is made up of 13 amino acids. CDR1 MNHEY and CDR2 SVGEGT come from the germline V gene. V lost 5 bases and J lost 3; bases outside the gene matches: 0. The CDR3 DNA follows: TGTGCCAGCAGTACTAGCGGCTACAATGAGCAGTTCTTC. It encodes CASSTSGYNEQFF.

Here the CDR3 DNA reads TGTGCCAGCGGACTAGTGGGAGAAAAACTGTTTTTT. Translation: CASGLVGEKLFF. The J gene is TRBJ1-4, the V gene TRBV27, with no clear D. The CDR3 runs 12 residues. Trimming took off 8 bases at V and 8 bases at J, with 12 bases between the two ends. In germline, CDR1 is MNHEY, CDR2 SMNVEV (reference sequence).

In this sample, this clonotype turned up a few times. The gene calls are TRBV7-6 and TRBJ2-7; TRBD2 matches at 8 bases. V lost 5 bases, J lost 3 bases, and 3 bases stayed unmatched. The CDR3 spans 13 residues. Germline assignment: CDR1 SGHVS and CDR2 FNYEAQ. The CDR3 nucleotides read TGTGCCAGCAGCCGAAGCGGGAGCTACGAGCAGTACTTC. It encodes CASSRSGSYEQYF.

This clonotype was recorded a few times. The chain joins TRBV20-1 to TRBJ2-7, with D possibly matching TRBD1 (6 bases). Trimming took 4 bases from V and 3 from J, leaving 22 bases between them. The CDR3 sequence is 16 residues long. Germline CDR1 reads DFQATT; CDR2 reads SNEGSKA (reference sequence). CDR3 protein: CSAIRAGEGIFYEQYF. CDR3 DNA: TGCAGTGCTATCCGGGCAGGGGAAGGTATATTCTACGAGCAGTACTTC.

The rearrangement uses TRBV19 and TRBJ2-2; tentative D call: TRBD1 (5 bases). The CDR3 is made up of 14 amino acids. Germline V CDR1 and CDR2: LNHDA, SQIVND (reference sequence). V dropped 9 bases and J dropped 3 bases, with 14 bases sitting between them. The CDR3 DNA follows: TGTGCCAGCGGCCAGGACATCTACACCGGGGAGCTGTTTTTT. This sequence encodes CASGQDIYTGELFF.

This clonotype was seen more than once but under ten times. The gene calls are TRBV3-1 and TRBJ1-1, with no clear D. The germline V and J ends were trimmed by 7 bases and 0 bases, with 15 bases remaining between them. The CDR3 is 15 residues long. Per germline, CDR1 LGHDT and CDR2 YNNKEL (reference sequence). CDR3 protein: CASTPVDTVNTEAFF. DNA of the CDR3: TGTGCCAGCACCCCCGTCGACACGGTGAACACTGAAGCTTTCTTT.

The chain combines TRBV3-1 with TRBJ2-5; 7 bases agree with TRBD1. The germline gives CDR1 LGHDT, CDR2 YNNKEL (reference sequence). CDR3 length equals 13 residues. With 4 bases clipped from V and 8 bases from J, the junction kept 7 bases outside the gene matches. The CDR3 DNA sequence: TGTGCCAGCAGCCGTTATAGGGGGCGAACCCAGTACTTC. Translating gives CASSRYRGRTQYF.

This clonotype was recorded a few times. V is TRBV9 and J is TRBJ2-6; TRBD2 matches 13 bases. V trimming: 6 bases; J trimming: 0 bases; junction bases outside the gene matches: 6. The CDR3 totals 18 residues. CDR1 is SGDLS, CDR2 YYNGEE, per germline. This chain's CDR3 is CASTLGLAGFSGANVLTF. CDR3 sequence (DNA): TGTGCCAGCACCCTGGGACTAGCGGGATTCTCTGGGGCCAACGTCCTGACTTTC.

In its sample, this clonotype was seen a few times. The J gene is TRBJ2-7, the V gene TRBV10-1; possible D gene TRBD1, 6 bases. The CDR3 is 15 amino acids. Germline CDR1 and CDR2: WNHNN and SYGVQD (reference sequence). Trimming stripped 5 bases from V and 0 bases from J, with 14 bases between. CDR3 in amino acids: CASSKDRFHSYEQYF. The DNA of the CDR3 is TGCGCCAGCAGTAAAGACAGGTTCCACTCCTACGAGCAGTACTTC.

This clonotype was counted ten times or more. The J gene is TRBJ2-3, the V gene TRBV9; 9 nucleotides line up with TRBD2. The CDR3 sequence is 18 residues long. Germline assignment: CDR1 SGDLS and CDR2 YYNGEE. The J segment lost 0 bases and the V segment lost 3 bases, leaving 11 bases of the junction unmatched. CDR3 region: CASSASGRRPPSTDTQYF. The CDR3 DNA follows: TGTGCCAGCAGCGCCAGCGGGAGGCGCCCCCCTAGCACAGATACGCAGTATTTT.

This clonotype was seen ten or more times. This chain uses TRBV11-2 with TRBJ2-7; the D call may be TRBD1 or TRBD2 (5 bases each). The germline gives CDR1 SGHAT, CDR2 FQNNGV. V lost 4 bases and J 4 bases, leaving 20 bases between the germline ends. This CDR3 is 16 amino acids long. The CDR3 here is CASSSPPGRSNYEQYF. CDR3 nucleotide sequence: TGTGCCAGCAGCTCACCTCCGGGGCGTAGTAATTACGAGCAGTACTTC.

The chain combines TRBV6-5 with TRBJ2-3, with a possible D match to TRBD2 (6 bases). Germline-derived CDR1 and CDR2 are MNHEY and SVGAGI. V was cut by 2 bases and J by 2 bases, with 11 bases left in between. CDR3 size: 15 residues. CDR3 region: CASSYMGGITDTQYF. The CDR3 nucleotides read TGTGCCAGCAGTTACATGGGGGGAATCACAGATACGCAGTATTTT.

This clonotype was picked up many times. In DNA, the CDR3 is TGTGCCATCTCCCCGGGGGGGACCTCAGGAAAGCAGTATTTT. This codes for CAISPGGTSGKQYF. This chain joins TRBV2 and TRBJ2-3, with 8 bases lining up with TRBD2. Germline V gives CDR1 SNHLY, CDR2 FYNNEI. This CDR3 is built from 14 residues. The V gene end was trimmed by 10 bases and the J gene end by 11 bases; junction bases not matched to a gene: 17.

This clonotype has just one count. This chain uses TRBV5-1 with TRBJ2-2, with D possibly called TRBD1 or TRBD2 (5 bases each). The V end was cut by 0 bases, the J end by 6 bases, with 15 bases between. The germline CDR1 and CDR2 sequences are SGHRS and YFSETQ. The CDR3 contains 16 residues. The CDR3 loop reads CASSLALGSRAGELFF. The CDR3 bases are TGCGCCAGCAGCTTGGCTTTGGGGAGCAGGGCCGGGGAGCTGTTTTTT. Based on the CDR3 plus reference TRBV5-1 and TRBJ2-2, the full variable domain is KAGVTQTPRYLIKTRGQQVTLSCSPISGHRSVSWYQQTPGQGLQFLFEYFSETQRNKGNFPGRFSGRQFSNSRSEMNVSTLELGDSALYLCASSLALGSRAGELFFGEGSRLTVL.

This clonotype is categorized as large (0.1 to 1%). This chain links TRBV6-1 with TRBJ2-1; TRBD2 matches at 11 bases. Germline V gives CDR1 MNHNS, CDR2 SASEGT. With V trimmed by 0 bases and J by 6 bases, 1 base remained unmatched. The CDR3 has 15 residues. CDR3 loop: CASSEASGGANEQFF. The CDR3, as DNA: TGTGCCAGCAGTGAAGCTAGCGGGGGGGCCAATGAGCAGTTCTTC.

This clonotype was seen many times. The chain couples TRBV6-5 to TRBJ2-1, with 12 positions matching TRBD2. With V trimmed by 0 bases and J by 7 bases, 4 bases remained unmatched. Germline V lookup: CDR1 MNHEY, CDR2 SVGAGI. The CDR3 is made up of 16 amino acids. The DNA of the CDR3 is TGTGCCAGCAGTTACTCGATAGGACTAGCGGGGAATGAGCAGTTCTTC. It encodes CASSYSIGLAGNEQFF.